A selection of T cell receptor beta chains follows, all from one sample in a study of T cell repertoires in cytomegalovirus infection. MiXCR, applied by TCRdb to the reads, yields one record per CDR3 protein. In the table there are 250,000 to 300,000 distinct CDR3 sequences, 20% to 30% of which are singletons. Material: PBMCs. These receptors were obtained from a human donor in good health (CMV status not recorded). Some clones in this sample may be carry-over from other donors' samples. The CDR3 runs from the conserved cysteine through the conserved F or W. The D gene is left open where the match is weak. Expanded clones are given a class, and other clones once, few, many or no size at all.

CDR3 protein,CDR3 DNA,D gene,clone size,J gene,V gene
CASSLVRDYSPGELFF,TGTGCCAGCAGCTTGGTTCGGGACTATTCTCCCGGGGAGCTGTTTTTT,TRBD2,NA,TRBJ2-2,TRBV5-4
CATSRDLSGAYEQYF,TGTGCCACCAGCAGAGATCTTTCAGGGGCCTACGAGCAGTACTTC,NA,few,TRBJ2-7,TRBV15
CSAAGVKGGYKAFF,TGCAGTGCCGCGGGGGTAAAAGGAGGATATAAGGCTTTCTTT,NA,NA,TRBJ1-1,TRBV20-1
CASSFQRGGQETQYF,TGTGCCAGCAGCTTCCAGCGGGGGGGCCAAGAGACCCAGTACTTC,TRBD2,NA,TRBJ2-5,TRBV7-2
CATSDPGQGNQPQHF,TGTGCCACCAGTGATCCAGGACAGGGAAATCAGCCCCAGCATTTT,TRBD1,few,TRBJ1-5,TRBV24-1
CASSAPGRADTQYF,TGTGCCAGCAGCGCCCCAGGGAGAGCAGATACGCAGTATTTT,NA,NA,TRBJ2-3,TRBV11-2
CASSLSFGTGELFF,TGTGCCAGCAGTCTTAGTTTTGGCACCGGGGAGCTGTTTTTT,NA,few,TRBJ2-2,TRBV6-2/TRBV6-3
CASSTLQRSEQFF,TGTGCCAGTAGTACCCTCCAGCGATCGGAGCAGTTCTTC,NA,NA,TRBJ2-1,TRBV19
CASKRDPGGSNYGYTF,TGTGCCAGCAAAAGAGACCCAGGGGGCTCCAACTATGGCTACACCTTC,TRBD1,few,TRBJ1-2,TRBV6-1
CSVGGGQAGRDTQYF,TGCAGCGTTGGGGGGGGACAGGCAGGACGGGATACGCAGTATTTT,NA,NA,TRBJ2-3,TRBV29-1
CATSSRPNSPLHF,TGTGCCACCAGCTCCCGTCCCAATTCACCCCTCCACTTT,NA,NA,TRBJ1-6,TRBV15
CASSLGGPGQYNEQFF,TGTGCCAGCAGCCTCGGGGGGCCGGGACAGTACAATGAGCAGTTCTTC,NA,many,TRBJ2-1,TRBV7-3
CATSRLLGGGYEQYF,TGTGCCACCAGCAGACTCCTCGGCGGGGGCTACGAGCAGTACTTC,TRBD2,NA,TRBJ2-7,TRBV15
CASSRRGGQPQHF,TGTGCCAGCAGCCGTCGGGGCGGTCAGCCCCAGCATTTT,NA,few,TRBJ1-5,TRBV11-1
CASSLVGSFGDTQYF,TGCGCCAGCAGCTTGGTCGGGAGCTTTGGGGATACGCAGTATTTT,NA,NA,TRBJ2-3,TRBV5-1
CASKDGGGVPYEQYF,TGTGCCAGCAAGGATGGAGGGGGCGTCCCCTACGAGCAGTACTTC,NA,few,TRBJ2-7,TRBV28
CASSLDGTGDEQYF,TGTGCCAGCAGCTTAGACGGGACAGGGGACGAGCAGTACTTC,TRBD1,many,TRBJ2-7,TRBV7-9
CSAPGGGWEQYF,TGCAGTGCCCCCGGGGGAGGATGGGAGCAGTACTTC,NA,NA,TRBJ2-7,TRBV20-1
CASRADRANTGELFF,TGTGCCAGCAGGGCAGACAGAGCGAACACCGGGGAGCTGTTTTTT,NA,once,TRBJ2-2,TRBV2
CASSRDFGTDTQYF,TGTGCCAGCAGCCGGGACTTTGGCACAGATACGCAGTATTTT,NA,few,TRBJ2-3,TRBV7-2
CSVDLGRVGGYTF,TGCAGCGTTGACTTGGGAAGGGTGGGAGGCTACACCTTC,NA,NA,TRBJ1-2,TRBV29-1
CASSARTGGYTEAFF,TGTGCCAGCAGCGCCCGGACAGGGGGGTACACTGAAGCTTTCTTT,TRBD1,NA,TRBJ1-1,TRBV9
CASSWPDTDPRDNSPLHF,TGTGCCAGCAGTTGGCCTGATACCGACCCGCGGGATAATTCACCCCTCCACTTT,NA,NA,TRBJ1-6,TRBV28
CATSRDFTGKGYGYTF,TGTGCCACCAGCAGAGATTTTACAGGGAAGGGATATGGCTACACCTTC,NA,NA,TRBJ1-2,TRBV15
CASKGTNTGELFF,TGTGCCAGCAAAGGAACGAACACCGGGGAGCTGTTTTTT,NA,NA,TRBJ2-2,TRBV6-5
CASSLLGDAGELFF,TGTGCCAGCAGCTTGTTAGGTGATGCCGGGGAGCTGTTTTTT,NA,NA,TRBJ2-2,TRBV7-3
CASSLNPRNEQYF,TGTGCCAGCAGCTTAAATCCGAGGAACGAGCAGTACTTC,NA,many,TRBJ2-7,TRBV7-2
CASSYRDRDLIWGYTF,TGTGCCAGCAGTTACAGGGACAGGGACCTTATTTGGGGCTACACCTTC,TRBD1,NA,TRBJ1-2,TRBV6-6
CASSTSGGTGYEQYF,TGTGCCAGCAGCACCAGCGGCGGGACAGGTTACGAGCAGTACTTC,TRBD1,many,TRBJ2-7,TRBV7-2
CASRVAANQETQYF,TGTGCCAGTAGGGTAGCGGCCAACCAAGAGACCCAGTACTTC,NA,NA,TRBJ2-5,TRBV19
CSIGPGLAGGRTSYNEQFF,TGCAGCATCGGTCCCGGCCTAGCGGGAGGCCGAACATCCTACAATGAGCAGTTCTTC,TRBD2,few,TRBJ2-1,TRBV29-1
CASRGLGANVLTF,TGTGCCAGCAGGGGACTCGGGGCCAACGTCCTGACTTTC,NA,NA,TRBJ2-6,TRBV6-8
CASSDRRGQQYF,TGTGCCAGCAGTGATCGGCGGGGGCAGCAGTACTTC,NA,NA,TRBJ2-7,TRBV2